What follows are 14 T cell receptor beta chains derived from one specimen sequenced in a study of blood T cell repertoires in COVID-19 (dated by TCRdb to 2018 to 2020). Library method: the immunoSEQ multiplex PCR assay. TCRdb mirrors the immuneACCESS table, restricted to in-frame sequences. Some clones are absent from its copies; in checked studies, under half trace to an unresolved V gene, and the reason for the others is unknown. The sample includes about 100,000 clones, with about 86% observed a single time. Of the sample, approximately 13% falls within the top ten clones. Material: peripheral blood. These receptors originate from a woman in her sixties or seventies in a cohort sampled during active or convalescent COVID-19.

CDR3 amino acids: CASSQEGRVFNYGYTF. The DNA for the CDR3 is TGCGCCAGCAGCCAAGAGGGCAGGGTTTTTAACTATGGCTACACCTTC. The chain uses TRBV4-1 and TRBJ1-2, with D possibly being TRBD1 (5 bases). CDR3 size: 16 residues. V shed 0 bases and J shed 1 base, with 12 bases lying between them. Germline assignment: CDR1 MGHRA and CDR2 YSYEKL.

The chain uses TRBV5-1 and TRBJ2-1; D gene uncertain. Trimming stripped 0 bases from V and 8 bases from J, with 3 bases between. The germline V gene has CDR1 SGHRS and CDR2 YFSETQ. The CDR3 loop spans 11 amino acids. The CDR3 DNA reads as TGCGCCAGCAGCTTGGCATATGAGCAGTTCTTC. Amino acid sequence: CASSLAYEQFF.

The chain has TRBV6-5 and TRBJ1-3; TRBD1 aligns across 9 bases. Looked up from germline, CDR1 is MNHEY and CDR2 is SVGAGI. The CDR3 is 14 residues long. J was trimmed by 6 bases and V by 4 bases; bases with no gene match: 4. CDR3 in amino acids: CASSFGQGINTIYF. The CDR3, as DNA: TGTGCCAGCAGTTTCGGACAGGGGATAAACACCATATATTTT.

The V and J genes are TRBV28 and TRBJ1-4; no clear D. The germline CDR1 and CDR2 sequences are MDHEN and SYDVKM. Between the trimmed V and J ends, which lost 3 bases and 5 bases, there was a span of 13 bases. The CDR3 totals 15 residues. In DNA, the CDR3 is TGTGCCAGCAGTTTTAGCGGGCTTTCCAATGAAAAACTGTTTTTT. Its translation is CASSFSGLSNEKLFF.

This chain links TRBV6-4 with TRBJ2-5; D may be TRBD2 (6 bases). V dropped 4 bases and J dropped 5 bases, with 11 bases sitting between them. CDR1 is MRHNA, CDR2 SNTAGT, per germline. The CDR3 runs 13 residues. CDR3 bases: TGTGCCAGCAGTGTCAGCCGGGGGGAGACCCAGTACTTC. Its protein is CASSVSRGETQYF.

V and J are TRBV6-8 and TRBJ1-2; 7 nucleotides line up with TRBD1. Germline V CDR1 and CDR2: MNHGY, SAAAGT. V trimming: 4 bases; J trimming: 3 bases; junction bases outside the gene matches: 20. This CDR3 is built from 19 residues. The CDR3 DNA is TGTGCCAGCAGTTCCCCCCCGTTGCTGCGCCCAGGGGGTGACTATGGCTACACCTTC. Protein product: CASSSPPLLRPGGDYGYTF.

The chain links TRBV2 to TRBJ2-7; D gene uncertain. CDR1 and CDR2 (germline): SNHLY, FYNNEI. The CDR3 extends over 12 amino acids. Trimming removed 6 bases at V and 2 bases at J, with 8 bases between. Here the CDR3 DNA reads TGTGCCAGCAGATTGACTGCCTACGAGCAGTACTTC. Translation: CASRLTAYEQYF.

The V gene is TRBV18, the J gene TRBJ2-7; 10 nucleotides agree with TRBD1. V lost 10 bases, J lost 0 bases, and 6 bases stayed unmatched. This CDR3 has 14 residues. Germline assignment: CDR1 KGHSH and CDR2 LQKENI. The CDR3 region is CAIDRGPYSYEQYF. The CDR3 bases are TGTGCCATCGACAGGGGGCCTTACTCCTACGAGCAGTACTTC.

This chain links TRBV9 with TRBJ1-3; D is perhaps TRBD1 (6 bases). Germline V gives CDR1 SGDLS, CDR2 YYNGEE. The CDR3 loop spans 16 amino acids. V lost 4 bases to trimming and J lost 0 bases, with 14 bases between them. CDR3 region: CASSTDSFVSGNTIYF. As DNA, the CDR3 is TGTGCCAGCAGCACGGACAGCTTTGTCTCTGGAAACACCATATATTTT.

V gene TRBV11-1 combines with J gene TRBJ2-1, with 10 bases aligning to TRBD1. J lost 7 bases, V lost 3 bases, and 3 bases had no gene match. The CDR3 is made up of 14 amino acids. Germline loops: CDR1 SGHAT, CDR2 FQDESV (reference sequence). CDR3 coding DNA: TGTGCCAGCAGCTTGAGGGGACAGGGGAATGAGCAGTTCTTC. Translation: CASSLRGQGNEQFF.

The V and J genes are TRBV2 and TRBJ1-1, with 7 bases matching TRBD1. Per germline, CDR1 SNHLY and CDR2 FYNNEI. J lost 10 bases, V lost 2 bases, and 7 bases had no gene match. The CDR3 consists of 13 residues. The CDR3 DNA is TGTGCCAGCAGTGAACAGGGGGGCCTGGGAGCTTTCTTT. Translating gives CASSEQGGLGAFF.

The chain is built from TRBV9 and TRBJ2-7; TRBD2 matches at 10 bases. V trimming: 0 bases; J trimming: 0 bases; junction bases outside the gene matches: 3. CDR3 size: 16 residues. Germline V gives CDR1 SGDLS, CDR2 YYNGEE. The CDR3 DNA is TGTGCCAGCAGCGTAGATTCTAGCGGGAGCTCCTACGAGCAGTACTTC. Translated, it gives CASSVDSSGSSYEQYF.

This chain connects TRBV7-3 to TRBJ2-3; D possibly corresponds to TRBD2 (6 bases). V lost 4 bases and J lost 0, with 11 bases in between. This CDR3 contains 15 residues. Germline lookup yields CDR1 SGHTA and CDR2 FQGTGA. The CDR3 protein is CASSSDYSSTDTQYF. CDR3 DNA sequence: TGTGCCAGCAGCTCGGACTACTCTAGCACAGATACGCAGTATTTT.

This chain uses TRBV12-3 or TRBV12-4 with TRBJ2-3; tentative D call: TRBD2 (5 bases). The V gene lost 1 base and the J gene lost 5 bases, with 7 bases spanning the gap. This CDR3 spans 13 amino acids. In DNA form, the CDR3 reads TGTGCCAGCAGTTTAGGGGCGGGAGATACGCAGTATTTT. This sequence encodes CASSLGAGDTQYF.